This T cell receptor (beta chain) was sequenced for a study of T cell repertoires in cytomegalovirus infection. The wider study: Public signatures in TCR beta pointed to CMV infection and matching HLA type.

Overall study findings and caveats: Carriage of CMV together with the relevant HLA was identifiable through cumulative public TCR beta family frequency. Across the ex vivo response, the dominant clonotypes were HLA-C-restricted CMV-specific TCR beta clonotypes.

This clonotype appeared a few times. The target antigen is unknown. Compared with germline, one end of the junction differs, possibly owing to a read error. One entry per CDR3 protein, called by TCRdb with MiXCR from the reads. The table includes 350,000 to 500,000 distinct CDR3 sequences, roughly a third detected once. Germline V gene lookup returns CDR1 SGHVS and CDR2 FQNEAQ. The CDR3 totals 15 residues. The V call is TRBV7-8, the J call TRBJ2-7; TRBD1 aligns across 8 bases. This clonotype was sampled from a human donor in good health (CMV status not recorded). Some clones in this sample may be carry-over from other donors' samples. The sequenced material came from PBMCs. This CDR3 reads CASSLAAGQGYAQYF. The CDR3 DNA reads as TGTGCCAGCAGCTTAGCCGCAGGACAGGGCTACGCGCAGTACTTC.